This T cell receptor (beta chain) emerged from a study of neurological immune-mediated disorders. Trimming cost V 3 bases and J 4 bases, with 13 bases left between them. Germline values: CDR1 MNHEY, CDR2 SMNVEV (reference sequence). The CDR3 sequence is 14 residues long. The table lists this clonotype with many counts. TCRdb itself ran the 5' RACE reads through MiXCR, one entry per CDR3 protein. There are 50,000 to 80,000 distinct CDR3 sequences in the sample; around 3.1% occur only once, and 3.7% lies in the top ten. The unsorted libraries were made from 2 million PBMCs kept at -80 C. The V and J genes are TRBV27 and TRBJ2-7; possible D gene TRBD1, 6 bases. The source of this sequence is a man aged 40-50 years with multiple sclerosis. The sample comprised PBMCs. CDR3 region: CASSFGTKLYEQYF. CDR3 DNA sequence: TGTGCCAGCAGTTTTGGGACAAAACTTTACGAGCAGTACTTC.